These 3 T cell receptor beta chains share one sample of origin, sequenced in a study of neurological immune-mediated disorders. Described time point: longitudinal time-point 2. TCRdb processed the 5' RACE reads anew with MiXCR; each CDR3 protein has one entry. The data hold over 75,000 distinct CDR3 sequences, with 5.8% observed a single time. Sequences were obtained from PBMCs. All receptors come from a woman aged 60-75 years with multiple sclerosis.

This chain joins TRBV7-9 and TRBJ1-1, with 7 bases fitting TRBD1. Germline-derived CDR1 and CDR2 are SEHNR and FQNEAQ (reference sequence). CDR3 length: 19 residues. V lost 4 bases to trimming and J lost 5 bases; unmatched junction nucleotides: 22. The CDR3 reads CASSSSLGGQIRSGTEAFF. The CDR3, as DNA: TGTGCCAGCAGCTCTTCCCTAGGGGGACAGATTCGTTCGGGAACTGAAGCTTTCTTT.

This clonotype was counted a few times. The rearrangement uses TRBV19 and TRBJ2-3; tentative D call: TRBD1 (5 bases). CDR1 is LNHDA, CDR2 SQIVND, per germline (reference sequence). The V end was cut by 5 bases, the J end by 1 base, with 10 bases between. The CDR3 sequence is 14 residues long. The CDR3 spells CASSLREGTDTQYF. CDR3 coding DNA: TGTGCCAGTAGTCTCAGGGAAGGCACAGATACGCAGTATTTT.

The sample holds many counts of this clonotype. The chain links TRBV25-1 to TRBJ2-2; D is perhaps TRBD2 (7 bases). V was trimmed by 7 bases and J by 1 base, leaving 16 bases between them. Germline CDR1 and CDR2: MGHDK and SYGVNS. The CDR3 length is 16 residues. The CDR3 nucleotides read TGTGCCAGCACCCGCTCGGGGGGCAGGAACACCGGGGAGCTGTTTTTT. Amino acids: CASTRSGGRNTGELFF.